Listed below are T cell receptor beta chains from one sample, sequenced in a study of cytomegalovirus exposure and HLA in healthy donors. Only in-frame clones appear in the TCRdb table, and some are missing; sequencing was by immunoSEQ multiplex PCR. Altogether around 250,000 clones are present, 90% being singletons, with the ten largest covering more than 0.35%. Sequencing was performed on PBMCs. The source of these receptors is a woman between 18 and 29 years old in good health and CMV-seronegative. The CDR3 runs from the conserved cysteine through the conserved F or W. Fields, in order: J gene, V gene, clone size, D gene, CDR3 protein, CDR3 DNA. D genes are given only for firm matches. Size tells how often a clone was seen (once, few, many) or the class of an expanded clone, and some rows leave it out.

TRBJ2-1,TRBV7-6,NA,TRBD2,CASSFVAGGYNEQFF,TGTGCCAGCAGCTTTGTAGCGGGGGGCTACAATGAGCAGTTCTTC
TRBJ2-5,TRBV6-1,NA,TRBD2,CASSGRGGGVRETQYF,TGTGCCAGCAGTGGACGCGGGGGGGGAGTGCGAGAGACCCAGTACTTC
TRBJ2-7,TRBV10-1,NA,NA,CASSESPVGAYEQYF,TGCGCCAGCAGTGAATCACCGGTTGGAGCCTACGAGCAGTACTTC
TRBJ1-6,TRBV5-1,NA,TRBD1,CASTSGTGEWGSPLHF,TGCGCCAGCACCTCCGGGACAGGGGAATGGGGTTCACCCCTCCACTTT
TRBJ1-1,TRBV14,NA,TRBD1,CASSQAGTGALAFF,TGTGCCAGCAGCCAAGCCGGGACAGGGGCGCTCGCTTTCTTT
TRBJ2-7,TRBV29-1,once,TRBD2,CSVTSGGQVNEQYF,TGCAGCGTTACCTCGGGAGGGCAGGTCAACGAGCAGTACTTC
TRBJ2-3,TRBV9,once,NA,CASSAGTSPDTQYF,TGTGCCAGCAGCGCCGGCACTAGCCCAGATACGCAGTATTTT
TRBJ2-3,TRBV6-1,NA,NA,CASSGTETDTQYF,TGTGCCAGCAGTGGGACAGAAACAGATACGCAGTATTTT
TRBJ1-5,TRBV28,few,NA,CASRIHTSNQPQHF,TGTGCCAGCAGGATTCACACTAGCAATCAGCCCCAGCATTTT
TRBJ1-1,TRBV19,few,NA,CASSIRPDGATEAFF,TGTGCCAGTAGTATAAGACCCGATGGGGCCACTGAAGCTTTCTTT
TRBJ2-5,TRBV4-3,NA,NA,CASSHWGDQETQYF,TGCGCCAGCAGCCACTGGGGAGATCAAGAGACCCAGTACTTC
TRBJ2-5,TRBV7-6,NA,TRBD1,CASTQQGSGETQYF,TGTGCCAGCACCCAACAGGGGTCCGGAGAGACCCAGTACTTC
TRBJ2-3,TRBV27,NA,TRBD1,CASSFYRGSTDTQYF,TGTGCCAGCAGTTTTTACAGGGGGAGCACAGATACGCAGTATTTT
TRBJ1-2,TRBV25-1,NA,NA,CASSFIAGGGYTF,TGTGCCAGCAGTTTCATAGCGGGGGGCGGCTACACCTTC
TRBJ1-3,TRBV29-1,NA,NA,CSAEGHRGGGGNTIYF,TGCAGCGCAGAAGGTCATCGGGGGGGCGGTGGAAACACCATATATTTT
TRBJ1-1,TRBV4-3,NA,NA,CASSQGLLPEGHTEAFF,TGCGCCAGCAGCCAAGGGCTACTTCCTGAGGGTCACACTGAAGCTTTCTTT
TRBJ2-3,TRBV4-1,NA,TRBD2,CASSQEGFSGGPSGTDTQYF,TGCGCCAGCAGCCAAGAAGGGTTTAGCGGGGGGCCGAGTGGAACAGATACGCAGTATTTT
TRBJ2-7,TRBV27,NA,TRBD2,CASSLFSPRLAGATYEQYF,TGTGCCAGCAGTTTATTCTCCCCCCGACTAGCGGGGGCCACCTACGAGCAGTACTTC
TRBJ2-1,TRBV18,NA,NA,CASSADKYNEQFF,TGTGCCAGCTCCGCGGACAAATACAATGAGCAGTTCTTC
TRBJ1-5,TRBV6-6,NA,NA,CASRQGSNQPQHF,TGTGCCAGCAGGCAGGGGAGCAATCAGCCCCAGCATTTT
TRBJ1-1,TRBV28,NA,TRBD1,CASSITGANTEAFF,TGTGCCAGCAGTATTACAGGGGCGAACACTGAAGCTTTCTTT
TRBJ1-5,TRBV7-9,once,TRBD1,CASSPDRVDQPQHF,TGTGCCAGCAGCCCGGACAGGGTGGATCAGCCCCAGCATTTT
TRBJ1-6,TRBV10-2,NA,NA,CASTRLEQNSPLHF,TGCGCCAGCACTAGGTTAGAACAAAATTCACCCCTCCACTTT
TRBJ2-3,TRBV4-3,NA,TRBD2,CASSATSGVTDTQYF,TGCGCCAGCAGCGCCACTAGCGGGGTCACAGATACGCAGTATTTT
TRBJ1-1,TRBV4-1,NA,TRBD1,CASSPRTGNTEAFF,TGCGCCAGCAGTCCCCGGACAGGGAACACTGAAGCTTTCTTT
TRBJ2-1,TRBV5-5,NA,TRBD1,CASSYDRGPYNEQFF,TGTGCCAGCAGCTACGACAGGGGTCCCTACAATGAGCAGTTCTTC
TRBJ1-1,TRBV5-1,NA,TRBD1,CASTFQGADTEAFF,TGCGCCAGCACCTTCCAGGGGGCGGACACTGAAGCTTTCTTT
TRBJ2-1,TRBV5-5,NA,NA,CASSRTGFNEQFF,TGTGCCAGCAGCCGGACTGGGTTTAATGAGCAGTTCTTC
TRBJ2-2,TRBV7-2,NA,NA,CASRQGGTHRTTELFF,TGTGCCAGCAGACAAGGCGGGACCCATCGTACGACGGAGCTGTTTTTT
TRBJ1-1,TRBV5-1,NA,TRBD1,CASSQATGGYTEAFF,TGCGCCAGCAGTCAAGCGACAGGGGGCTACACTGAAGCTTTCTTT
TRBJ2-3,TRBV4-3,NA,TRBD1,CASSQTIPGQGFLSASTDTQYF,TGCGCCAGCAGCCAGACTATCCCGGGACAGGGGTTCCTTTCCGCTAGCACAGATACGCAGTATTTT
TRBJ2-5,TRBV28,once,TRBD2,CASTLAGGPTETQYF,TGTGCCAGCACCCTAGCGGGGGGGCCAACAGAGACCCAGTACTTC
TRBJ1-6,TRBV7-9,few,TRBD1,CASSPGQGNSPLHF,TGTGCCAGCAGCCCGGGACAGGGGAATTCACCCCTCCACTTT
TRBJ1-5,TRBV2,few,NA,CASKDRFNQPQHF,TGTGCCAGCAAGGACAGATTCAATCAGCCCCAGCATTTT
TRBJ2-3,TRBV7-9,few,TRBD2,CASRAGTSGGTDTQYF,TGTGCCAGCAGGGCCGGGACTAGCGGGGGCACAGATACGCAGTATTTT
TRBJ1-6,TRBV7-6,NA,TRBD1,CASSLEGQGNSPLHF,TGTGCCAGCAGCTTAGAGGGACAGGGTAATTCACCCCTCCACTTT
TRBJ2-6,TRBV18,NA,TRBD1,CASSSGTRGGTGANVLTF,TGTGCCAGCTCATCGGGAACCCGAGGGGGCACTGGGGCCAACGTCCTGACTTTC
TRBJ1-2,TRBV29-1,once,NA,CSVGIQNYGYTF,TGCAGCGTTGGAATCCAGAACTATGGCTACACCTTC
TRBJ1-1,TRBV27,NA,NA,CASRQGRNTEAFF,TGTGCCAGCAGGCAGGGCCGAAACACTGAAGCTTTCTTT
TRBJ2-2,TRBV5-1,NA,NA,CASSLVWEYPGGELFF,TGCGCCAGCAGCTTGGTGTGGGAGTACCCCGGCGGGGAGCTGTTTTTT
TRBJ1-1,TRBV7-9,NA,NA,CASSLGTIRNTEAFF,TGTGCCAGCAGCTTAGGGACTATCAGAAACACTGAAGCTTTCTTT
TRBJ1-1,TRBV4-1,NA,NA,CASSPTGRDTEAFF,TGCGCCAGCAGCCCAACAGGGAGGGACACTGAAGCTTTCTTT
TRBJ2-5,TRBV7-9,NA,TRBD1,CASSRRGTGEETQYF,TGTGCCAGCAGCCGAAGGGGGACAGGGGAAGAGACCCAGTACTTC
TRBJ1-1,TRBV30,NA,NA,CAWSGLELHTEAFF,TGTGCCTGGAGTGGGTTAGAGTTGCACACTGAAGCTTTCTTT
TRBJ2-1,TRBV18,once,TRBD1,CASSRQAPGQGKNEQFF,TGTGCCAGCTCACGTCAAGCACCGGGACAGGGGAAAAATGAGCAGTTCTTC
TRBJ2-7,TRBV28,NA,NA,CASSFLTAASYEQYF,TGTGCCAGCAGTTTCCTAACAGCCGCCTCCTACGAGCAGTACTTC
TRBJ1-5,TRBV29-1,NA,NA,CSVRDKSNQPQHF,TGCAGCGTTCGCGACAAGAGCAATCAGCCCCAGCATTTT
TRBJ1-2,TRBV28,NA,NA,CASSWTENYGYTF,TGTGCCAGCAGCTGGACAGAGAACTATGGCTACACCTTC
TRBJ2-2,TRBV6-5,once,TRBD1,CASSYSNRGTGELFF,TGTGCCAGCAGTTACTCTAACAGGGGCACCGGGGAGCTGTTTTTT
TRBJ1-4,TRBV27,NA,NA,CASSENRVAEKLFF,TGTGCCAGCAGTGAAAACAGGGTGGCTGAAAAACTGTTTTTT
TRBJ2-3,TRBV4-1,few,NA,CASSHPGLATDTQYF,TGCGCCAGCAGCCACCCCGGACTTGCCACAGATACGCAGTATTTT
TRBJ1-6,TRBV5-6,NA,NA,CASTLARGLDNSPLHF,TGTGCCAGCACCCTGGCACGGGGACTGGATAATTCACCCCTCCACTTT
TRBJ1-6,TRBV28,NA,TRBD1,CASSQYPGQPNSPLHF,TGTGCCAGCAGTCAATACCCGGGACAGCCAAATTCACCCCTCCACTTT
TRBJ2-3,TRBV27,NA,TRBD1,CASSGRVSGQGTGASADTQYF,TGTGCCAGCAGCGGCCGTGTATCTGGACAGGGCACGGGGGCCTCGGCAGATACGCAGTATTTT